The rows below give T cell receptor beta chains drawn from one sample of a study of T cells after yellow fever vaccination. Via MiXCR, TCRdb re-called the 5' RACE reads, giving one row per CDR3 protein. The profile shows a few hundred thousand distinct CDR3 sequences, around 3.5% of them singletons. This specimen was PBMCs, taken 15 days after the yellow fever booster vaccination. The receptors were gathered from a man aged 18 to 29 who received the YFV17D yellow fever vaccine. Each CDR3 is given with its conserved first and last residue. The D gene is left open where the match is weak. Clone size is shown for a subset of rows, as once, few, many or a class of expanded clone.

d_call j_call v_call clone_size cdr3_aa cdr3_nt
- TRBJ2-2 TRBV6-5 many CASNPGALNTGELFF TGTGCCAGCAATCCAGGGGCTCTGAACACCGGGGAGCTGTTTTTT
- TRBJ2-7 TRBV7-9 many CASSRTTSYEQYF TGTGCCAGCAGTCGGACGACATCCTACGAGCAGTACTTC
TRBD2 TRBJ2-3 TRBV2 many CASLETGGVTAQYF TGTGCCAGCCTGGAAACGGGGGGGGTGACTGCGCAGTATTTT
TRBD2 TRBJ2-7 TRBV6-5 many CASGPRGGVYEQYF TGTGCCAGCGGCCCACGGGGGGGGGTCTACGAGCAGTACTTC
- TRBJ1-6 TRBV10-3 many CATLGGLSYNSPLHF TGTGCCACCCTGGGGGGTTTATCCTATAATTCACCCCTCCACTTT
- TRBJ2-3 TRBV20-1 many CSARDPRGNTDTQYF TGCAGTGCTAGAGATCCCCGCGGGAACACAGATACGCAGTATTTT
- TRBJ1-1 TRBV3-1 many CASSQSTGNTEAFF TGTGCCAGCAGCCAATCGACAGGGAACACTGAAGCTTTCTTT
- TRBJ1-2 TRBV7-2 many CASTIDTTYGYTF TGTGCCAGCACCATTGACACGACCTATGGCTACACCTTC
TRBD1 TRBJ1-6 TRBV18 - CASSPQGAYNSPLHF TGTGCCAGCTCACCACAGGGGGCATATAATTCACCCCTCCACTTT
- TRBJ2-2 TRBV7-2 many CASSLALPGELFF TGTGCCAGCAGCTTAGCTTTGCCCGGGGAGCTGTTTTTT
- TRBJ2-1 TRBV5-8 many CASSKFQGGTYNEQFF TGTGCCAGCAGCAAATTCCAGGGGGGAACCTACAATGAGCAGTTCTTC
- TRBJ1-2 TRBV18 many CASSPPSQPPNYGYTF TGTGCCAGCTCACCACCTTCGCAGCCACCTAACTATGGCTACACCTTC
TRBD1 TRBJ2-1 TRBV9 many CASSVGQGYNEQFF TGTGCCAGCAGCGTTGGACAGGGCTACAATGAGCAGTTCTTC
TRBD2 TRBJ2-3 TRBV12-3/TRBV12-4 many CASGLAGGTDTQYF TGTGCCAGCGGACTAGCGGGGGGCACAGATACGCAGTATTTT
TRBD2 TRBJ2-3 TRBV7-3 many CASSPLGLADTDTQYF TGTGCCAGCAGCCCGCTGGGACTAGCCGACACAGATACGCAGTATTTT
TRBD2 TRBJ2-1 TRBV2 many CASSVRGGNEQFF TGTGCCAGCAGTGTTCGGGGAGGGAATGAGCAGTTCTTC
- TRBJ1-1 TRBV30 many CAWSLQGEAQTEAFF TGTGCCTGGAGTCTTCAGGGCGAAGCGCAGACTGAAGCTTTCTTT
- TRBJ2-3 TRBV30 - CAWESDTQYF TGTGCCTGGGAATCAGATACGCAGTATTTT
TRBD2 TRBJ2-1 TRBV6-1 many CASSRLAGVPHEQFF TGTGCCAGCAGTAGACTAGCGGGGGTTCCCCATGAGCAGTTCTTC
- TRBJ2-3 TRBV20-1 many CSARSQPYPDTQYF TGCAGTGCTAGGAGCCAGCCTTACCCAGATACGCAGTATTTT
TRBD2 TRBJ2-1 TRBV5-1 many CASSLGLADNEQFF TGCGCCAGCAGCTTGGGGCTAGCGGACAATGAGCAGTTCTTC
TRBD1 TRBJ2-5 TRBV29-1 many CSVEVVGGGETQYF TGCAGCGTTGAAGTGGTAGGGGGCGGGGAGACCCAGTACTTC
TRBD1 TRBJ1-3 TRBV4-2 many CASSQEWIRGTGSRNTIYF TGTGCCAGCAGCCAAGAATGGATAAGGGGGACAGGGAGTAGAAACACCATATATTTT
- TRBJ1-6 TRBV28 few CASSPYPLSYNSPLHF TGTGCCAGCAGCCCGTACCCGCTCTCCTATAATTCACCCCTCCACTTT
- TRBJ1-2 TRBV20-1 many CSARVPSGANYGYTF TGCAGTGCTAGAGTACCCTCCGGGGCTAACTATGGCTACACCTTC
- TRBJ2-7 TRBV7-9 many CASSPLTDSYEQYF TGTGCCAGCAGCCCCCTGACTGACTCCTACGAGCAGTACTTC
- TRBJ2-5 TRBV21-1 many CASSLREKRKETQYF TGTGCCAGCAGCCTACGGGAAAAGCGTAAGGAGACCCAGTACTTC
TRBD2 TRBJ2-3 TRBV15 many CATSTTKAGGRTDTQYF TGTGCCACCAGCACGACCAAGGCGGGGGGGAGGACAGATACGCAGTATTTT
- TRBJ1-6 TRBV20-1 many CSASARGRTSPLHF TGCAGTGCTAGCGCCAGGGGTCGAACTTCACCCCTCCACTTT
TRBD1 TRBJ1-1 TRBV10-3 many CAISEKQGYTEAFF TGTGCCATCAGTGAAAAACAGGGGTACACTGAAGCTTTCTTT
- TRBJ2-5 TRBV6-2/TRBV6-3 many CASSSWGKETQYF TGTGCCAGCTCCTCGTGGGGAAAAGAGACCCAGTACTTC
TRBD2 TRBJ2-7 TRBV5-3 - CARSFIGLAGPNGYEQYF TGTGCCAGAAGCTTCATAGGACTAGCGGGGCCAAACGGGTACGAGCAGTACTTC
- TRBJ1-2 TRBV6-6 few CASSYEGNYGYTF TGTGCCAGCAGTTACGAGGGGAACTATGGCTACACCTTC
- TRBJ1-4 TRBV6-5 many CASSIYSRGEKLFF TGTGCCAGCAGCATCTACTCCCGCGGGGAAAAACTGTTTTTT
- TRBJ1-4 TRBV7-9 many CASSSSGSEKLFF TGTGCCAGCAGCTCCTCAGGGAGTGAAAAACTGTTTTTT
- TRBJ2-7 TRBV5-1 many CASSLAGVEGYEQYF TGCGCCAGCAGCTTGGCCGGGGTAGAAGGCTACGAGCAGTACTTC
TRBD1 TRBJ1-1 TRBV7-3 many CASKRTGLNTEAFF TGTGCCAGCAAGAGGACAGGACTGAACACTGAAGCTTTCTTT
- TRBJ2-7 TRBV9 many CASSLRTRGYF TGTGCCAGCAGCTTACGGACGAGGGGGTACTTC
- TRBJ1-2 TRBV6-6 many CASTLKGNYGYTF TGTGCCAGCACCCTAAAGGGAAACTATGGCTACACCTTC
- TRBJ2-2 TRBV4-1 many CASSLRSSGELFF TGCGCCAGCAGCCTAAGGAGTTCCGGGGAGCTGTTTTTT
TRBD1 TRBJ2-4 TRBV5-4 many CASSSTGEVAKNIQYF TGTGCCAGCAGCTCGACAGGGGAGGTAGCCAAAAACATTCAGTACTTC
TRBD1 TRBJ1-2 TRBV6-5 many CASSYTTGGLNYGYTF TGTGCCAGCAGTTACACTACAGGGGGCCTCAACTATGGCTACACCTTC
TRBD2 TRBJ2-5 TRBV20-1 many CSARTSGETQYF TGCAGTGCTAGGACTAGCGGAGAGACCCAGTACTTC
TRBD1 TRBJ1-1 TRBV20-1 many CSANRGVATEAFF TGCAGTGCTAACAGGGGGGTGGCGACTGAAGCTTTCTTT
- TRBJ1-5 TRBV18 many CASSIDSNQPQHF TGTGCCAGCTCAATTGACAGCAATCAGCCCCAGCATTTT
TRBD2 TRBJ2-2 TRBV6-5 many CASSYTGLGSVAGELFF TGTGCCAGCAGTTACACGGGACTAGGGAGCGTCGCCGGGGAGCTGTTTTTT